This TCR beta chain was observed in a study of T-cell memory formation after mild COVID-19. One entry per CDR3 protein, called by TCRdb with MiXCR from the 5' RACE reads. The repertoire includes under 250,000 distinct CDR3 sequences, about 11% of them detected once, and 2.5% to 3.5% sits in the top ten. With respect to this clonotype: Its antigen is unknown.

The CDR3 spans 16 residues. V lost 7 bases, J lost 4 bases, and 8 bases stayed unmatched. Germline loops: CDR1 SGHRS, CDR2 YFSETQ. General study findings and limits: Day 37-peaking second-wave clones had unconfirmed SARS-CoV-2 specificity. From day 15 to 85, contracting clones were balanced between CD4 and CD8, whereas later expanders leaned toward CD4+.

This TCR was sampled from a young man who had mild COVID-19 (a few samples of this study predate the infection). Cell type and time point are not known. Source material: PBMCs or a T cell subset sorted from them (not recorded which). The J gene is TRBJ2-1, the V gene TRBV5-1; 13 bases are a match to TRBD2. CDR3 nucleotide sequence: TGCGCCAGCCAAACTGGGACTAGCGGGGTTTACAATGAGCAGTTCTTC. It codes for CASQTGTSGVYNEQFF.